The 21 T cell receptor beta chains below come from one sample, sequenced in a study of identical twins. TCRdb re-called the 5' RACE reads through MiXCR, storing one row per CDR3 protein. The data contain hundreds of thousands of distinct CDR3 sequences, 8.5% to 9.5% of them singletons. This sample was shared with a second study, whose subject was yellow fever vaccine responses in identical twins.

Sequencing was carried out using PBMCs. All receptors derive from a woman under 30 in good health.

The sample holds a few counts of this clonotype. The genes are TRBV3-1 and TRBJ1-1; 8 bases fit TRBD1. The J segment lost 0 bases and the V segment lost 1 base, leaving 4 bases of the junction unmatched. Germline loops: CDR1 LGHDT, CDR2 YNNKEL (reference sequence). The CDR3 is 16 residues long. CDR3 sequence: CASSQGGQGMNTEAFF. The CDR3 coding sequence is TGTGCCAGCAGCCAAGGCGGACAGGGCATGAACACTGAAGCTTTCTTT.

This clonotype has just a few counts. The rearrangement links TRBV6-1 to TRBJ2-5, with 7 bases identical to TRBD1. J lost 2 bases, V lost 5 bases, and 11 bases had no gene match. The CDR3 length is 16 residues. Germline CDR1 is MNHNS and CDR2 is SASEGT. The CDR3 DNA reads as TGTGCCAGCAGTCGACCCGTACAGGGGTTTCAAGAGACCCAGTACTTC. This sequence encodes CASSRPVQGFQETQYF.

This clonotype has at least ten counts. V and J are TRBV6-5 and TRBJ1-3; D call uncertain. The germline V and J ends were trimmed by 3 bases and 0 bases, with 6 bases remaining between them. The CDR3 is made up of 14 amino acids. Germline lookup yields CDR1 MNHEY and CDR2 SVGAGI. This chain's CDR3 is CASSYSDSGNTIYF. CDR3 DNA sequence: TGTGCCAGCAGTTATTCGGACTCTGGAAACACCATATATTTT.

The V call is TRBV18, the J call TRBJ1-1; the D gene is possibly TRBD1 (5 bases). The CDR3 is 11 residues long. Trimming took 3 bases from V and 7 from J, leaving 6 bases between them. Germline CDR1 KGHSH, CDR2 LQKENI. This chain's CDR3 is CASSPGGEAFF. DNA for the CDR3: TGTGCCAGCTCACCGGGGGGTGAAGCTTTCTTT.

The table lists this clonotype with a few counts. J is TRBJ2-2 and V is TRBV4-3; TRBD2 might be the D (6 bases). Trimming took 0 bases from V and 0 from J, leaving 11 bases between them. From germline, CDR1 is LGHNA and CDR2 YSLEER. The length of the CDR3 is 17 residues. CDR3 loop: CASSQDVAESNTGELFF. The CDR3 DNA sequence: TGCGCCAGCAGCCAAGATGTAGCGGAATCGAACACCGGGGAGCTGTTTTTT.

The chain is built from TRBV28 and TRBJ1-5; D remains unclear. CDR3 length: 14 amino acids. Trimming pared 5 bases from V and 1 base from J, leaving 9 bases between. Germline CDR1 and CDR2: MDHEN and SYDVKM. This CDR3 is CASSAARSNQPQHF. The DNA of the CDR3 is TGTGCCAGCAGTGCGGCCAGGAGCAATCAGCCCCAGCATTTT.

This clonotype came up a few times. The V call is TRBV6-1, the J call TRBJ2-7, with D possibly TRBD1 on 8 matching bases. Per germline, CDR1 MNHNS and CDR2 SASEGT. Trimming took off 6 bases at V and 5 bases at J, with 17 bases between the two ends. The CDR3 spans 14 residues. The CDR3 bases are TGTGCCAGCAGGGCAGGGGGCGCGGGGGACGAGCAGTACTTC. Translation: CASRAGGAGDEQYF.

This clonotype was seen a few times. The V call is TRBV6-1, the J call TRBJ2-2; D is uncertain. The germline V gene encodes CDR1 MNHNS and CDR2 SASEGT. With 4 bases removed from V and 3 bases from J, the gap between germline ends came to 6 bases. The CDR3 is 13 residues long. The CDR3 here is CASSVAHTGELFF. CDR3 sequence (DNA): TGTGCCAGCAGTGTGGCCCACACCGGGGAGCTGTTTTTT.

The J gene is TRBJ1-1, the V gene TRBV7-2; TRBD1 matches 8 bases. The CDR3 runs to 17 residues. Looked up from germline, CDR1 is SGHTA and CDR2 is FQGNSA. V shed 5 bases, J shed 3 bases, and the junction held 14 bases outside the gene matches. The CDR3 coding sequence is TGTGCCAGCAGCCCGGACAGGGTTAATTCGGTGTACACTGAAGCTTTCTTT. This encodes CASSPDRVNSVYTEAFF.

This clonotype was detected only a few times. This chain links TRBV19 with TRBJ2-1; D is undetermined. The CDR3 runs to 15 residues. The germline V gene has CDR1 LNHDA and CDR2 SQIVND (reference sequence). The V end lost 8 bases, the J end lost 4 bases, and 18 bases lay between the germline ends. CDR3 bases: TGTGCCAGTCTGCCGAGGAACAGTTTGTACAATGAGCAGTTCTTC. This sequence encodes CASLPRNSLYNEQFF. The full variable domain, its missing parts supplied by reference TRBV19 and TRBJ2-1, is DGGITQSPKYLFRKEGQNVTLSCEQNLNHDAMYWYRQDPGQGLRLIYYSQIVNDFQKGDIAEGYSVSREKKESFPLTVTSAQKNPTAFYLCASLPRNSLYNEQFFGPGTRLTVL.

The CDR3 DNA reads TGCGCCAGCAGCTGGGGCCCCGGGGTAGCGGATGAGCAGTTCTTC. The encoded protein is CASSWGPGVADEQFF. The V gene is TRBV5-1, the J gene TRBJ2-1, with D maybe TRBD2 (6 bases). V was pared by 3 bases and J by 8 bases, with 18 bases between. The CDR3 is made up of 15 amino acids. Germline CDR1 and CDR2: SGHRS and YFSETQ.

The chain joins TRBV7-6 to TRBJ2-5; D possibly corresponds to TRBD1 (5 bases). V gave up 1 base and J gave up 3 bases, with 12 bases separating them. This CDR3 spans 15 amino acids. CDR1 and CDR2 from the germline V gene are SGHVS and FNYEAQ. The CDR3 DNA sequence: TGTGCCAGCAGCTTAGGGGCGGTGACAGAAGAGACCCAGTACTTC. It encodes CASSLGAVTEETQYF.

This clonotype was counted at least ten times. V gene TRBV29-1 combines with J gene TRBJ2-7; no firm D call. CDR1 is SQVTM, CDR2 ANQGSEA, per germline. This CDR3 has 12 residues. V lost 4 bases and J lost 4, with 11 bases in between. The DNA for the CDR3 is TGCAGCGTTGGACGCGTGGAGTACGAGCAGTACTTC. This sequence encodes CSVGRVEYEQYF.

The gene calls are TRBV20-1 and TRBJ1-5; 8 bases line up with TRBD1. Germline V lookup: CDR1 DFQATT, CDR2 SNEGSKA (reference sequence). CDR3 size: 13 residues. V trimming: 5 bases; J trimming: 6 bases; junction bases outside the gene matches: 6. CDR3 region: CSASTGAGQPQHF. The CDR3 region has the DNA TGCAGTGCTTCGACAGGGGCGGGTCAGCCCCAGCATTTT.

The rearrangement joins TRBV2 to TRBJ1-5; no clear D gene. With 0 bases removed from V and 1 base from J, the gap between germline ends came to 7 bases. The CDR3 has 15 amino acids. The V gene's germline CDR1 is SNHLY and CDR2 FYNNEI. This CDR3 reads CASSEAGGSNQPQHF. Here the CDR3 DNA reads TGTGCCAGCAGTGAAGCAGGAGGGAGCAATCAGCCCCAGCATTTT.

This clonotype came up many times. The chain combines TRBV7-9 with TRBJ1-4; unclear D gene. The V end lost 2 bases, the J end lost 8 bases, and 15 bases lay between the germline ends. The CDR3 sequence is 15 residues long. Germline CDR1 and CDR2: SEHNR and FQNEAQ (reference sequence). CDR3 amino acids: CASSLPVTSGEKLFF. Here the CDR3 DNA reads TGTGCCAGCAGCTTACCCGTCACCAGCGGGGAAAAACTGTTTTTT.

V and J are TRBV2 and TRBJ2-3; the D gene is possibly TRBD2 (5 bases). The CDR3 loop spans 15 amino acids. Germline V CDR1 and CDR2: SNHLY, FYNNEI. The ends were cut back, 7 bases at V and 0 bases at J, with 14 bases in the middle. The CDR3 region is CASNLLGGSTDTQYF. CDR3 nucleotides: TGTGCCAGCAATCTTCTGGGCGGGAGCACAGATACGCAGTATTTT.

The CDR3 nucleotides read TGCGCCAGCAGCTTGCAGCGGACAGCAGATACGCAGTATTTT. This translates into CASSLQRTADTQYF. The gene calls are TRBV5-1 and TRBJ2-3; possibly TRBD1 for D (6 bases). Germline loops: CDR1 SGHRS, CDR2 YFSETQ. The V end lost 1 base, the J end lost 4 bases, and 10 bases lay between the germline ends. The CDR3 has 14 residues. The whole variable domain, filled in from reference TRBV5-1 and TRBJ2-3, reads KAGVTQTPRYLIKTRGQQVTLSCSPISGHRSVSWYQQTPGQGLQFLFEYFSETQRNKGNFPGRFSGRQFSNSRSEMNVSTLELGDSALYLCASSLQRTADTQYFGPGTRLTVL.

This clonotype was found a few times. The CDR3, as DNA: TGTGCCAGCAGCCAAGATCGGTGGCTAGCGGGGCGGGGGGGCAATGAGCAGTTCTTC. Translated: CASSQDRWLAGRGGNEQFF. The V and J genes are TRBV4-2 and TRBJ2-1; 9 positions match TRBD2. Germline V gene sequence: CDR1 LGHNA, CDR2 YNFKEQ. V shed 0 bases, J shed 6 bases, and the junction held 15 bases outside the gene matches. The CDR3 is 19 residues long.

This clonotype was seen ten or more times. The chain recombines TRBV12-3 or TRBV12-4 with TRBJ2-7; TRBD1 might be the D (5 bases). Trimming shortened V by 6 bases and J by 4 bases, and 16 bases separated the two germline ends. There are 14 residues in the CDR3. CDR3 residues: CASRDTGSLYEQYF. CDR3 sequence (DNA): TGTGCCAGCAGGGACACGGGTTCCCTTTACGAGCAGTACTTC.

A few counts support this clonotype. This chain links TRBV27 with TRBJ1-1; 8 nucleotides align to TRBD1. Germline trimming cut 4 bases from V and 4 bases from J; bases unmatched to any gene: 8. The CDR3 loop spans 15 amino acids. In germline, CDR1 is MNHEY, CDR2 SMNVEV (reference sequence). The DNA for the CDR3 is TGTGCCAGCAGTTACGACCAGGGGGCGGTCACTGAAGCTTTCTTT. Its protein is CASSYDQGAVTEAFF.